Listed below are T cell receptor beta chains from one sample, sequenced in a study of T cell repertoires in cytomegalovirus infection. No antigen is known for these receptors. From the reads, TCRdb called clonotypes with MiXCR, one entry per CDR3 protein. The sample carries fewer than 200,000 distinct CDR3 sequences, about 20% recorded once. The sequencing used CD8+ T cells from cultured PBMCs, collected from culture after CMV antigen stimulation. The source of these receptors is a human donor in good health (CMV status not recorded). Some clones in this sample may be carry-over from other donors' samples. CDR3s include the opening cysteine and the closing phenylalanine or tryptophan.

>TRBV11-2|TRBJ2-5
CASSPIPRDTEGTQYF
>TRBV11-2|TRBJ2-4
CASSPRTRQAKNIQYF
>TRBV4-1|TRBJ2-3
CASSHALAGADTQYF
>TRBV4-1|TRBJ2-1
CASSPPGYMNEQFF
>TRBV6-1|TRBJ1-1
CASSQPGLEAFF
>TRBV10-3|TRBJ1-4
CAIGPTGSYEKLFF
>TRBV6-5|TRBJ1-1
CASSYGGGWTEAFF
>TRBV4-3|TRBJ1-6
CASSQDASFSGSPLHF
>TRBV7-9|TRBJ2-3
CASSPGGRTQYF
>TRBV7-6|TRBJ1-1
CASSEVAGLRPAFF
>TRBV12-3/TRBV12-4|TRBJ2-7
CASSPALGYEQYF
>TRBV7-2|TRBJ2-7
CASSPWGGGLYEQYF
>TRBV3-1|TRBJ2-7
CASSTGTGSYEQYF
>TRBV7-9|TRBJ1-4
CASSSSLPGQGLTREKLFF
>TRBV7-8|TRBJ2-1
CASSKYTGLAGYNEQFF
>TRBV15|TRBJ2-3
CATSRDLSGSPIRTDTQYF
>TRBV7-2|TRBJ1-4
CASSLVPATNEKLFF
>TRBV12-3/TRBV12-4|TRBJ2-1
CASSLFGLAGGFGEQFF
>TRBV7-6|TRBJ2-2
CASSQQRHNTGELFF
>TRBV25-1|TRBJ1-2
CASSAPLRPGGYTF
>TRBV27|TRBJ1-6
CASRGGHYNSPLHF
>TRBV4-3|TRBJ1-3
CASSQDDAAGNTIYF